This T cell receptor (beta chain) is drawn from a study of technical replicates of blood from a few donors. The CDR3 runs to 16 residues. Trimming left V 6 bases short and J 0 bases short, with 18 bases between. Germline V gene lookup returns CDR1 ENHRY and CDR2 SYGVKD. Sequencing used immunoSEQ multiplex PCR; TCRdb keeps in-frame clones, though not all of them. The table has around 60,000 clones, 86% seen once; the top ten hold approximately 4.7%. The gene calls are TRBV10-3 and TRBJ2-7; D possibly corresponds to TRBD1 (5 bases). The TCR originated in a human donor in good health. Some clones in this sample may be carry-over from other donors' samples. The specimen was PBMCs. In DNA, the CDR3 is TGTGCCATCAGCCTTGACAGTTCCCCCGGCTCCTACGAGCAGTACTTC. Amino acid sequence: CAISLDSSPGSYEQYF.